This T cell receptor beta chain was observed in a study of radiation and T cells in renal cell carcinoma. Study findings and constraints: Without pretreatment biopsies, baseline tumor clonotype presence was undetermined. In nephrectomy-only tumors, top 100 clonotypes averaged 43%, versus 54% irradiated. Top tumor clonotypes rose in blood 2 weeks post-radiation, then contracted.

Germline V gives CDR1 LGHNA, CDR2 YSLEER. The CDR3 totals 16 residues. V was clipped by 0 bases and J by 5 bases; unmatched bases: 8. As concerns this clone: Its antigen is not identified.

Generated by immunoSEQ multiplex PCR, the TCRdb table keeps only in-frame clones and is missing some. The sample lists approximately 24,000 clones; 47% were seen once. The treatment was: 15 Gy SBRT to primary tumor, nephrectomy 4 weeks later. Nephrectomy followed 15 Gy stereotactic body radiation by 4 weeks. The clonotype originates from a woman aged 50 to 60 with renal cell carcinoma. The rearrangement links TRBV4-3 to TRBJ2-7; TRBD1 matches 9 bases. Source: tumor tissue, taken from a patient whose treatment included radiotherapy and nephrectomy. In DNA, the CDR3 is TGCGCCAGCAGCCAAGAGCGGGACAGGGCATTCGACGAGCAGTACTTC. Translating gives CASSQERDRAFDEQYF.